Listed here is a single TCR beta chain. This sample stems from a study of blood T cell repertoires in COVID-19. Study-level background: PBMCs, B-cell-depleted T cells, or T cells were the source of the cDNA or gDNA that made up the material.

The protocol was immunoSEQ multiplex PCR, while the TCRdb copy is restricted to in-frame clones and leaves out a portion. The sample has about 320,000 clones; more than 85% are singletons. The CDR3 is made up of 16 amino acids. Germline lookup yields CDR1 SGDLS and CDR2 YYNGEE. The junction had 7 bases not matched to a gene; V was cut back by 2 bases and J by 5 bases. A case of COVID-19 had been met by exposed participants within 2 weeks before study entry. This sequence originates from a woman in her thirties who had been exposed to COVID-19. This chain links TRBV9 with TRBJ2-3; 11 bases agree with TRBD2. The specimen was PBMCs or T cells enriched from blood (not recorded which). The CDR3 DNA reads as TGTGCCAGCAGCGTTATTAGCGGGGGGGCGGGAGATACGCAGTATTTT. It yields the protein CASSVISGGAGDTQYF.